A single sample is the source of the 20 T cell receptor beta chains below, sequenced in a study of identical twins. TCRdb independently ran MiXCR on the 5' RACE reads; one entry per CDR3 protein. The repertoire holds 600,000 to 800,000 distinct CDR3 sequences, with approximately 22% as singletons. Another study also made use of these data, one on T cells expressing NK-cell markers.

The specimen was PBMCs. These receptors all stem from a young woman in good health.

This clonotype was detected ten times or more. The chain carries TRBV6-1 and TRBJ1-3; TRBD1 matches 9 bases. CDR3 length: 14 amino acids. Germline V lookup: CDR1 MNHNS, CDR2 SASEGT. Trimming at V came to 6 bases and at J to 2 bases, leaving 2 bases not matched to a gene. The CDR3 sequence: CASSRTGAGNTIYF. CDR3 nucleotides: TGTGCCAGCAGCCGGACAGGGGCTGGAAACACCATATATTTT.

This clonotype was seen a few times. The chain couples TRBV15 to TRBJ1-3; no clear D. V lost 3 bases and J lost 0, with 6 bases in between. The CDR3 extends over 14 amino acids. Germline V gives CDR1 LNHNV, CDR2 YYDKDF (reference sequence). The CDR3 region is CATSSRSSGNTIYF. The DNA for the CDR3 is TGTGCCACCAGCAGTCGTTCCTCTGGAAACACCATATATTTT. Combining the CDR3 with reference TRBV15 and TRBJ1-3 gives the whole variable domain DAMVIQNPRYQVTQFGKPVTLSCSQTLNHNVMYWYQQKSSQAPKLLFHYYDKDFNNEADTPDNFQSRRPNTSFCFLDIRSPGLGDTAMYLCATSSRSSGNTIYFGEGSWLTVV.

The chain couples TRBV20-1 to TRBJ2-3; D is perhaps TRBD2 (6 bases). Per the germline V gene, CDR1 is DFQATT and CDR2 is SNEGSKA (reference sequence). There are 14 residues in the CDR3. Trimming cost V 5 bases and J 0 bases, with 12 bases left between them. This CDR3 reads CSARTGTSTDTQYF. The DNA for the CDR3 is TGCAGTGCTCGGACCGGGACTAGCACAGATACGCAGTATTTT.

Regarding this clonotype: This could be a read error, since a much larger clone is one nucleotide away. The genes are TRBV12-3 or TRBV12-4 and TRBJ2-1; a weak D match, TRBD2 (5 bases). This CDR3 contains 15 residues. In DNA, the CDR3 is TGTGCCAGCAGTCGTACTAGATCATCCTACGATGAGCAGTTCTTC. Its protein product is CASSRTRSSYDEQFF.

This clonotype was picked up a small number of times. J is TRBJ1-2 and V is TRBV25-1; TRBD1 agrees at 9 bases. The CDR3 totals 15 residues. Germline V gene sequence: CDR1 MGHDK, CDR2 SYGVNS. J lost 7 bases, V lost 1 base, and 7 bases had no gene match. The CDR3 here is CASSESRTGEGGYTF. The CDR3 DNA is TGTGCCAGCAGTGAATCCCGGACAGGGGAAGGTGGCTACACCTTC.

This chain connects TRBV7-9 to TRBJ2-1; the match to TRBD2 covers 13 bases. The junction had 8 bases not matched to a gene; V was cut back by 5 bases and J by 7 bases. Looked up from germline, CDR1 is SEHNR and CDR2 is FQNEAQ (reference sequence). The CDR3 runs to 16 residues. The CDR3 protein is CASSPPGLAGANEQFF. Written as DNA, the CDR3 is TGTGCCAGCAGCCCTCCTGGACTAGCGGGAGCTAATGAGCAGTTCTTC.

This clonotype was seen repeatedly, ten times or more. The V call is TRBV5-1, the J call TRBJ2-3; D unclear. The germline CDR1 and CDR2 sequences are SGHRS and YFSETQ. This CDR3 contains 12 residues. V gave up 3 bases and J gave up 2 bases, with 4 bases separating them. The CDR3 nucleotides are TGCGCCAGCAGCTCCCACACAGATACGCAGTATTTT. Its translation: CASSSHTDTQYF.

Many counts were recorded for this clonotype. The rearrangement links TRBV5-5 to TRBJ2-1, with 13 nucleotides matching TRBD2. After removal of 4 bases from V and 8 bases from J, the junction contained 9 bases not matched to a gene. Per the germline V gene, CDR1 is SGHKS and CDR2 is YYEKEE (reference sequence). This CDR3 comprises 16 residues. The CDR3 is CASSIGLAGALDEQFF. In DNA, the CDR3 is TGTGCCAGCAGCATAGGACTAGCGGGAGCCTTGGATGAGCAGTTCTTC.

This chain links TRBV20-1 with TRBJ2-3, with TRBD2 as a possible D gene (5 bases). This CDR3 comprises 15 residues. Per the germline V gene, CDR1 is DFQATT and CDR2 is SNEGSKA (reference sequence). The ends were cut back, 5 bases at V and 2 bases at J, with 17 bases in the middle. CDR3 DNA: TGCAGTGCTCCCCCGGGTAGCGACGACACAGATACGCAGTATTTT. Amino acid sequence: CSAPPGSDDTDTQYF.

The chain recombines TRBV5-1 with TRBJ2-5, with TRBD2 identical over 12 bases. V dropped 3 bases and J dropped 5; count of bases not matched to a gene: 8. The germline V gene encodes CDR1 SGHRS and CDR2 YFSETQ. The CDR3 runs 16 residues. This CDR3 is CASSWALAGGTETQYF. Here the CDR3 DNA reads TGCGCCAGCAGCTGGGCGCTAGCGGGGGGGACGGAGACCCAGTACTTC.

V usage is TRBV20-1 and J usage is TRBJ2-3; weak D call: TRBD2 (6 bases). CDR3 length: 13 residues. V shed 5 bases and J shed 3 bases, with 12 bases lying between them. Germline lookup yields CDR1 DFQATT and CDR2 SNEGSKA (reference sequence). The CDR3, as DNA: TGCAGTGCTCTCCCCGGGAGTACAGATACGCAGTATTTT. The encoded protein is CSALPGSTDTQYF.

The sample holds many counts of this clonotype. The chain combines TRBV12-3 or TRBV12-4 with TRBJ1-4; D is undetermined. This CDR3 has 14 residues. V was cut by 6 bases and J by 4 bases, with 12 bases left in between. The CDR3 loop reads CASSLDGLNEKLFF. The CDR3 coding sequence is TGTGCCAGCAGCCTGGACGGCCTTAATGAAAAACTGTTTTTT.

The chain is built from TRBV7-9 and TRBJ2-1; 8 bases fit TRBD2. V lost 5 bases to trimming and J lost 8 bases; unmatched junction nucleotides: 11. The CDR3 length is 15 residues. Germline V gene sequence: CDR1 SEHNR, CDR2 FQNEAQ (reference sequence). The CDR3 nucleotides read TGTGCCAGCAGCGGCACCGGGCGGGAGGCCGATGAGCAGTTCTTC. Its translation: CASSGTGREADEQFF. Combining the CDR3 with reference TRBV7-9 and TRBJ2-1 gives the whole variable domain DTGVSQNPRHKITKRGQNVTFRCDPISEHNRLYWYRQTLGQGPEFLTYFQNEAQLEKSRLLSDRFSAERPKGSFSTLEIQRTEQGDSAMYLCASSGTGREADEQFFGPGTRLTVL.

This chain connects TRBV10-3 to TRBJ2-7; D is possibly TRBD2 (6 bases). The CDR3 runs 12 residues. Trimming took 10 bases from V and 4 from J, leaving 14 bases between them. Germline-derived CDR1 and CDR2 are ENHRY and SYGVKD. The CDR3 protein is CATAREEYEQYF. CDR3 DNA sequence: TGTGCCACGGCGAGGGAGGAGTACGAGCAGTACTTC.

This clonotype has a handful of counts. CDR3 in amino acids: CASSFGQLEAFF. The CDR3 DNA reads as TGTGCCAGCAGTTTCGGCCAGCTTGAAGCTTTCTTT. The chain links TRBV12-3 or TRBV12-4 to TRBJ1-1; no clear D. The CDR3 runs to 12 residues. V shed 3 bases and J shed 7 bases, with 9 bases lying between them.

This clonotype was counted between two and nine times. The chain recombines TRBV20-1 with TRBJ2-7; 7 nucleotides match TRBD1. The CDR3 has 15 residues. Per germline, CDR1 DFQATT and CDR2 SNEGSKA (reference sequence). With V trimmed by 3 bases and J by 0 bases, 8 bases remained unmatched. The DNA for the CDR3 is TGCAGTGCTAGCCCTGGACAGGAAGTCTCCTACGAGCAGTACTTC. Protein product: CSASPGQEVSYEQYF.

The chain employs TRBV10-3 and TRBJ1-1; D is undetermined. V lost 10 bases to trimming and J lost 1 base, with 16 bases between them. The CDR3 is 14 residues long. Germline V gene data show CDR1 as ENHRY and CDR2 as SYGVKD. The DNA of the CDR3 is TGTGCCACCTCCGAAGGCAATGGGAACACTGAAGCTTTCTTT. This sequence encodes CATSEGNGNTEAFF.

This clonotype was observed many times. This chain uses TRBV6-1 with TRBJ2-2; D is perhaps TRBD2 (6 bases). The V end lost 11 bases, the J end lost 4 bases, and 17 bases lay between the germline ends. The length of the CDR3 is 14 residues. In germline, CDR1 is MNHNS, CDR2 SASEGT. The CDR3: CAAGRTSGTGELFF. CDR3 in DNA: TGTGCCGCGGGAAGGACGTCGGGCACCGGGGAGCTGTTTTTT.

The chain couples TRBV20-1 to TRBJ2-7; 10 bases match TRBD2. V trimming: 4 bases; J trimming: 0 bases; junction bases outside the gene matches: 3. The CDR3 is made up of 14 amino acids. The germline gives CDR1 DFQATT, CDR2 SNEGSKA (reference sequence). This CDR3 is CSANLAGVSYEQYF. DNA for the CDR3: TGCAGTGCTAACCTAGCGGGGGTCTCCTACGAGCAGTACTTC.

This chain links TRBV10-2 with TRBJ1-2; no reliable D call. The V end was cut by 4 bases, the J end by 3 bases, with 9 bases between. Germline-derived CDR1 and CDR2 are WSHSY and SAAADI. CDR3 length: 13 amino acids. The CDR3 loop is CASSAGEDYGYTF. As DNA, the CDR3 is TGCGCCAGCAGTGCTGGGGAAGACTATGGCTACACCTTC.